What follows are 3 T cell receptor beta chains derived from one specimen sequenced in a study of T cell repertoires in cytomegalovirus infection. Using its own MiXCR run on the reads, TCRdb lists one record per CDR3 protein. This sample yields 200,000 to 300,000 distinct CDR3 sequences, of which 9.1% are seen a single time; roughly 16% belongs to the top ten. Input material: PBMCs. The receptors were gathered from a human donor in good health (CMV status not recorded). Some clones in this sample may be carry-over from other donors' samples.

At least ten counts were recorded for this clonotype. The gene calls are TRBV7-6 and TRBJ1-1, with D perhaps TRBD1 (5 bases). Germline V lookup: CDR1 SGHVS, CDR2 FNYEAQ. V was pared by 3 bases and J by 0 bases, with 8 bases between. This CDR3 is built from 14 residues. Written as DNA, the CDR3 is TGTGCCAGCAGCTTCGGGGGAGTGAACACTGAAGCTTTCTTT. The encoded protein is CASSFGGVNTEAFF. Based on the CDR3 plus reference TRBV7-6 and TRBJ1-1, the full variable domain is GAGVSQSPRYKVTKRGQDVALRCDPISGHVSLYWYRQALGQGPEFLTYFNYEAQQDKSGLPNDRFSAERPEGSISTLTIQRTEQRDSAMYRCASSFGGVNTEAFFGQGTRLTVV.

This clonotype was counted ten times or more. This rearrangement joins TRBV7-2 to TRBJ2-7, with D hard to call. The CDR3 contains 12 residues. CDR1 is SGHTA, CDR2 FQGNSA, per germline. Trimming removed 3 bases at V and 0 bases at J, with 3 bases between. As DNA, the CDR3 is TGTGCCAGCAGCTTCCTCTCCTACGAGCAGTACTTC. Its protein is CASSFLSYEQYF.

This clonotype was recorded many times. V is TRBV12-5 and J is TRBJ2-1, with D perhaps matching TRBD2 (5 bases). CDR1 and CDR2 (germline): LGHNT, FRNRAP. Trimming stripped 6 bases from V and 7 bases from J, with 19 bases between. The CDR3 has 15 amino acids. The CDR3 spells CASGEVRLARNEQFF. CDR3 DNA: TGTGCTAGTGGGGAGGTCCGGCTAGCTCGGAATGAGCAGTTCTTC.